This T cell receptor beta chain was obtained from a study of regulatory T cells in long-lasting Graves disease. Study-wide findings and caveats: Whereas more than 950 public clonotypes were shared by new patients, persistent patients shared more, at some 3,000. Peripheral blood, not thyroid tissue, was the sole material studied. Relative to newly diagnosed Graves' patients, persistent ones had lower TCR diversity.

For TCR beta, libraries came from iRepertoire HTBI primers and Arm-PCR of CDR3 regions. One entry per CDR3 protein results from TCRdb running MiXCR on the multiplex PCR reads. The sample consists of roughly 400,000 distinct CDR3 sequences, 21% of them appearing once. The CDR3 is made up of 15 amino acids. Germline values: CDR1 MNHNS, CDR2 SASEGT. Germline trimming cut 6 bases from V and 6 bases from J; bases unmatched to any gene: 9. Time point specified: persistent/refractory GD, antithyroid drugs over 5 years with positive TRAb. Isolated PBMC RNA provided the starting material for the TCR library. This clonotype was recorded many times. Its target is not known.

The TCR was taken from a female donor with Graves disease. This chain joins TRBV6-1 and TRBJ1-5; TRBD1 aligns across 9 bases. The sequenced sample was peripheral blood mononuclear cells (PBMCs), obtained when the disease was refractory, from a patient treated with antithyroid drugs. The CDR3 DNA reads TGTGCCAGCAGGCCGGGACAGGGCGGTAGTCAGCCCCAGCATTTT. This codes for CASRPGQGGSQPQHF.